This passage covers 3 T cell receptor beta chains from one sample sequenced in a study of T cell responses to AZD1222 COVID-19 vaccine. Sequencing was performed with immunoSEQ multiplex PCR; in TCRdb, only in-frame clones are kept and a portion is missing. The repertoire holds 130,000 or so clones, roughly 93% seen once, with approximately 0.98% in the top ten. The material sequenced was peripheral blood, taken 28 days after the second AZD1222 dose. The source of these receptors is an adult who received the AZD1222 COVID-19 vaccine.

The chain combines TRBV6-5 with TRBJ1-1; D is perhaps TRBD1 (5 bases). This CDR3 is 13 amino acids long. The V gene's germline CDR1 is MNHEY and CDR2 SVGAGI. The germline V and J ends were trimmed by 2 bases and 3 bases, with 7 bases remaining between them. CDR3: CASSYGGYTEAFF. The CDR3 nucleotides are TGTGCCAGCAGTTACGGGGGTTACACTGAAGCTTTCTTT.

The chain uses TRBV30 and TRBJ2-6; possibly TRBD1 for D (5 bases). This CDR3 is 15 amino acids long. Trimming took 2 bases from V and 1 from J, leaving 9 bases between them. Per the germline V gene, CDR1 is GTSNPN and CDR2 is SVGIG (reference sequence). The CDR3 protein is CAWSIDSSGANVLTF. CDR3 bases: TGTGCCTGGAGTATAGACAGTTCTGGGGCCAACGTCCTGACTTTC.

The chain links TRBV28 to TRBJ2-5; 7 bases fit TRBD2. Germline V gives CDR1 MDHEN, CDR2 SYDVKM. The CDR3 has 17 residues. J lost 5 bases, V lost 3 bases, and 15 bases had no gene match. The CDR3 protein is CASSFMAPPGGRETQYF. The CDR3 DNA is TGTGCCAGCAGTTTTATGGCCCCACCCGGGGGGAGGGAGACCCAGTACTTC.